This T cell receptor beta chain is drawn from a study of T cell repertoires in ileal Crohn's disease. Study in general: At surgery, about 36% of patients smoked, with median disease duration about 7.9 years. About half received postoperative treatment, roughly twelve with thiopurines and 15 to 20 anti-TNF. Study observations and caveats: Clonal expansions were more frequent in active smokers than non-smokers at surgery. High-frequency clones were more common in sorted CD8 than CD4 cells.

Assay: immunoSEQ multiplex PCR; the TCRdb copy retains only in-frame clones and omits some. The sample shows roughly 3,100 clones, 75% to 90% of them seen only once. V gave up 0 bases and J gave up 1 base, with 4 bases separating them. This CDR3 is 13 amino acids long. Germline V gene lookup returns CDR1 SGHTA and CDR2 FQGNSA. Noted time point: proximal margin of the surgical specimen (macroscopically non-inflamed). Points on this clone: Its cognate antigen is unknown.

The sample consisted of ileal tissue. The TCR originated in an adult with Crohn's disease. The chain is built from TRBV7-2 and TRBJ2-7; D is ambiguous. CDR3 in amino acids: CASSLAQSYEQYF. CDR3 DNA sequence: TGTGCCAGCAGCTTAGCGCAATCCTACGAGCAGTACTTC.